This record concerns one T cell receptor beta chain sequence. This entry comes from a study of T cell changes during pregnancy in multiple sclerosis. V was clipped by 0 bases and J by 7 bases; unmatched bases: 8. The germline V gene has CDR1 LGHNA and CDR2 YSLEER. CDR3 length: 16 residues. Sequencing used immunoSEQ multiplex PCR; TCRdb keeps in-frame clones, though not all of them. Of under 30,000 clones listed, about nine tenths are singletons. The TCR was taken from a female donor with multiple sclerosis, enrolled in a pregnancy study. Specimen: CD8+ T cells from peripheral blood mononuclear cells, collected in the second trimester of pregnancy. The genes are TRBV4-3 and TRBJ1-2, with 10 bases matching TRBD1. The CDR3 region has the DNA TGCGCCAGCAGCCAAGATCGACAGGGGGCGTGGATTGGCTACACCTTC. Translating gives CASSQDRQGAWIGYTF.